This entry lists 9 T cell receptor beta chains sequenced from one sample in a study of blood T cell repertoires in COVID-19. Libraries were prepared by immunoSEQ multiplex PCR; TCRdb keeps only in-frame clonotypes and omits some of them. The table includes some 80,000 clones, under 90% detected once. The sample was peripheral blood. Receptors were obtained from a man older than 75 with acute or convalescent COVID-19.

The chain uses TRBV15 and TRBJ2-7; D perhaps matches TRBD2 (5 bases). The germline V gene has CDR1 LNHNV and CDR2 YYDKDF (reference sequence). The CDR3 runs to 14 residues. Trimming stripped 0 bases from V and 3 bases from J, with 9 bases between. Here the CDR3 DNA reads TGTGCCACCAGCAGAGAAGGCAGCGGCTACGAGCAGTACTTC. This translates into CATSREGSGYEQYF.

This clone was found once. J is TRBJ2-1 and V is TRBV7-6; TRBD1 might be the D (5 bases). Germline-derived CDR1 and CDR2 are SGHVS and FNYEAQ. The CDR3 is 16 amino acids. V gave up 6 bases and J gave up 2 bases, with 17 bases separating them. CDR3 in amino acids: CASSFRPRAAYNEQFF. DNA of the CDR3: TGTGCCAGCAGTTTTAGGCCCAGGGCTGCCTACAATGAGCAGTTCTTC. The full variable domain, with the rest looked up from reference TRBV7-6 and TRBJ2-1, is GAGVSQSPRYKVTKRGQDVALRCDPISGHVSLYWYRQALGQGPEFLTYFNYEAQQDKSGLPNDRFSAERPEGSISTLTIQRTEQRDSAMYRCASSFRPRAAYNEQFFGPGTRLTVL.

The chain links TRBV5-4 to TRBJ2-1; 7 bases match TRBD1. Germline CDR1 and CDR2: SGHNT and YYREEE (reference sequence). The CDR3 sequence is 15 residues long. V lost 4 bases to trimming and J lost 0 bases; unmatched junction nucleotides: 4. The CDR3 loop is CASSPGQISYNEQFF. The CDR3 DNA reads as TGTGCCAGCAGCCCGGGACAGATCTCCTACAATGAGCAGTTCTTC.

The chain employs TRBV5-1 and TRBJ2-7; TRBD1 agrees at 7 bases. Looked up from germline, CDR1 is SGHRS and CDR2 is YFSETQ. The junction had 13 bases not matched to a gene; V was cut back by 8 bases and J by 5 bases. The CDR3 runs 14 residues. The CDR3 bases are TGCGCCAGTGTGGGACAGCCGGGTGGCCACGAGCAGTACTTC. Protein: CASVGQPGGHEQYF.

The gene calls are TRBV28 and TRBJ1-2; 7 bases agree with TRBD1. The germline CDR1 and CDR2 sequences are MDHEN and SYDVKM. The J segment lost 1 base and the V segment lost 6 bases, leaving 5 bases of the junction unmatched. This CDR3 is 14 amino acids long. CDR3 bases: TGTGCCAGCAGGGACCAGGGGGGTAACTATGGCTACACCTTC. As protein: CASRDQGGNYGYTF.

CDR3 coding DNA: TGTGCCAGCAGCGCACGACTAGCCCCCGGCACAGATACGCAGTATTTT. This translates into CASSARLAPGTDTQYF. The chain has TRBV9 and TRBJ2-3, with 7 bases that match TRBD2. CDR3 length equals 16 residues. The junction had 8 bases not matched to a gene; V was cut back by 3 bases and J by 1 base. The germline V gene has CDR1 SGDLS and CDR2 YYNGEE. Drawing the rest from reference TRBV9 and TRBJ2-3, the complete variable domain is DSGVTQTPKHLITATGQRVTLRCSPRSGDLSVYWYQQSLDQGLQFLIQYYNGEERAKGNILERFSAQQFPDLHSELNLSSLELGDSALYFCASSARLAPGTDTQYFGPGTRLTVL.

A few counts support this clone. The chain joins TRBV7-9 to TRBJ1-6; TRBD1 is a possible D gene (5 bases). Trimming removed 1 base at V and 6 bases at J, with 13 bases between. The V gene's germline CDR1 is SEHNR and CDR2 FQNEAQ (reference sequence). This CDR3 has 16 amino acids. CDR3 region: CASSLDAGGINSPLHF. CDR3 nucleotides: TGTGCCAGCAGCTTAGATGCGGGGGGGATTAATTCACCCCTCCACTTT.

CDR3 nucleotides: TGCGCCAGCAGCTTGGTGTCATCCCAATCCCCTGGAAACACCATATATTTT. This translates into CASSLVSSQSPGNTIYF. This rearrangement joins TRBV5-1 to TRBJ1-3, with D hard to call. V dropped 0 bases and J dropped 2 bases, with 15 bases sitting between them. Germline V gene data show CDR1 as SGHRS and CDR2 as YFSETQ. The CDR3 is made up of 17 amino acids.

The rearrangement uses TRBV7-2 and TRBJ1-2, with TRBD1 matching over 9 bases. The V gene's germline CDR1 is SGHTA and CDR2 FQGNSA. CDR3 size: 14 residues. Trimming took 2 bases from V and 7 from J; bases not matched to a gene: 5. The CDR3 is CASSLNRGRVGYTF. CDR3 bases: TGTGCCAGCAGCTTAAACAGGGGGCGCGTTGGCTACACCTTC.